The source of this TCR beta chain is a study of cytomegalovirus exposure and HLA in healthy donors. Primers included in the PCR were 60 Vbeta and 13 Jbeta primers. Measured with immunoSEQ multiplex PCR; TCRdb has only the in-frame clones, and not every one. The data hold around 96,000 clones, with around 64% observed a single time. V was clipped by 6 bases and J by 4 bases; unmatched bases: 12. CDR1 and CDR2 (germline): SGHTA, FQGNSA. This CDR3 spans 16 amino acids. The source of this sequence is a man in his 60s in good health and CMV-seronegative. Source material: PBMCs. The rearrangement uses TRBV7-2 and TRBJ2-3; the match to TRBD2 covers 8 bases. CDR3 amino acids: CASRRGGTSRADTQYF. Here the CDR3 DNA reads TGTGCCAGCAGAAGAGGGGGGACTAGTCGTGCAGATACGCAGTATTTT. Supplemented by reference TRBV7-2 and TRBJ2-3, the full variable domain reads GAGVSQSPSNKVTEKGKDVELRCDPISGHTALYWYRQSLGQGLEFLIYFQGNSAPDKSGLPSDRFSAERTGGSVSTLTIQRTQQEDSAVYLCASRRGGTSRADTQYFGPGTRLTVL.